This T cell receptor beta chain comes out of a study of post-analysis software for immune sequencing data. Study-level findings and limits: Patients carried five TRBV segments more frequently than controls did, and TRBV5-6, TRBV5-1 and TRBV20-1 were among them. Batch-mates among the samples co-clustered strongly by F measure. The study found significantly lower normalized Chao1 diversity in multiple sclerosis patients than in controls.

Concerning this clonotype itself: The antigen is undetermined.

The V and J ends lost 4 bases and 5 bases, in that order; junction bases with no gene match: 7. Germline V gives CDR1 SGHVS, CDR2 FQNEAQ. The CDR3 loop spans 14 amino acids. cDNA libraries for TCR beta contained unique molecular identifiers. TCRdb itself ran the PCR reads through MiXCR, one entry per CDR3 protein. In the table there are approximately 730,000 distinct CDR3 sequences, around 42% of which are singletons. The origin of this receptor is a girl between 5 and 17 years old with multiple sclerosis. This rearrangement joins TRBV7-8 to TRBJ1-1; TRBD1 agrees at 7 bases. The sequencing sample was made of blood. The CDR3 bases are TGTGCCAGCAGCTACGGACAGGCTGGGACTGAAGCTTTCTTT. This encodes CASSYGQAGTEAFF.